This is a list of T cell receptor beta chains from one sample in a study of CD8 T cells in ankylosing spondylitis. MiXCR was run by TCRdb on the 5' RACE reads, yielding one entry per CDR3 protein. The sample lists about 540,000 distinct CDR3 sequences, about 13% occurring once. The sample comprised blood, either unsorted or a sorted T cell fraction (not recorded which). The receptor set was obtained from a male donor with ankylosing spondylitis. Each CDR3 is given with its conserved first and last residue. The order of the fields is CDR3 protein, CDR3 DNA, D gene, V gene, J gene, clone size. D genes are given only for firm matches. Clone size is shown for a subset of rows, as once, few, many or a class of expanded clone.

CDR3aa: CASSSGAGRSTQYF; CDR3nt: TGTGCCAGCAGCTCCGGAGCAGGTCGGTCAACCCAGTACTTC; d_gene: NA; v_gene: TRBV13; j_gene: TRBJ2-5; abundance: few
CDR3aa: CASSERTYGTDTQYF; CDR3nt: TGTGCCAGCAGTGAGCGGACCTATGGCACAGATACGCAGTATTTT; d_gene: NA; v_gene: TRBV12-3/TRBV12-4; j_gene: TRBJ2-3; abundance: many
CDR3aa: CASSGAGVANTGELFF; CDR3nt: TGTGCCAGCAGTGGTGCGGGAGTGGCGAACACCGGGGAGCTGTTTTTT; d_gene: TRBD2; v_gene: TRBV2; j_gene: TRBJ2-2; abundance: NA
CDR3aa: CASSQNAGANSYNEQFF; CDR3nt: TGTGCCAGCAGCCAAAATGCGGGAGCGAACTCCTACAATGAGCAGTTCTTC; d_gene: TRBD2; v_gene: TRBV3-1; j_gene: TRBJ2-1; abundance: many
CDR3aa: CASSDLAGGPHAGELFF; CDR3nt: TGTGCCAGCAGCGACCTGGCGGGAGGGCCTCACGCCGGGGAGCTGTTTTTT; d_gene: TRBD2; v_gene: TRBV6-2/TRBV6-3; j_gene: TRBJ2-2; abundance: once
CDR3aa: CASNTYRGSQAFF; CDR3nt: TGCGCCAGCAACACCTATCGTGGCAGTCAAGCTTTCTTT; d_gene: NA; v_gene: TRBV10-1; j_gene: TRBJ1-1; abundance: many
CDR3aa: CASSSPGTSGSETQYF; CDR3nt: TGTGCCAGCAGCTCCCCAGGCACCAGCGGGAGTGAGACCCAGTACTTC; d_gene: TRBD2; v_gene: TRBV7-9; j_gene: TRBJ2-5; abundance: NA
CDR3aa: CASSVGLAAYPQYF; CDR3nt: TGTGCCAGCAGTGTGGGACTAGCGGCCTACCCCCAGTACTTC; d_gene: TRBD2; v_gene: TRBV6-1; j_gene: TRBJ2-5; abundance: NA
CDR3aa: CASRIGTSDNEQFF; CDR3nt: TGCGCCAGCAGGATCGGGACTTCCGACAATGAGCAGTTCTTC; d_gene: NA; v_gene: TRBV5-1; j_gene: TRBJ2-1; abundance: NA
CDR3aa: CASSQGTGLNSPLHF; CDR3nt: TGCGCCAGCAGCCAAGGGACAGGGCTTAATTCACCCCTCCACTTT; d_gene: TRBD1; v_gene: TRBV4-1; j_gene: TRBJ1-6; abundance: few
CDR3aa: CASSQPGSGANVLTF; CDR3nt: TGTGCCAGCAGTCAACCTGGCTCTGGGGCCAACGTCCTGACTTTC; d_gene: NA; v_gene: TRBV12-3/TRBV12-4; j_gene: TRBJ2-6; abundance: many
CDR3aa: CASSGATFKGAEEEQYF; CDR3nt: TGTGCCAGCAGCGGAGCGACCTTTAAGGGGGCCGAGGAAGAGCAGTACTTC; d_gene: TRBD1; v_gene: TRBV9; j_gene: TRBJ2-7; abundance: many
CDR3aa: CASSLGVGLADYNEQFF; CDR3nt: TGTGCCAGCAGCTTAGGCGTGGGACTAGCGGACTACAATGAGCAGTTCTTC; d_gene: TRBD2; v_gene: TRBV11-2; j_gene: TRBJ2-1; abundance: NA
CDR3aa: CAPLRGVETQYF; CDR3nt: TGTGCCCCTCTAAGGGGGGTAGAGACCCAGTACTTC; d_gene: NA; v_gene: TRBV21-1; j_gene: TRBJ2-5; abundance: many
CDR3aa: CSARETRGGVNEQFF; CDR3nt: TGCAGTGCTAGAGAAACCCGGGGGGGGGTCAATGAGCAGTTCTTC; d_gene: TRBD2; v_gene: TRBV20-1; j_gene: TRBJ2-1; abundance: NA
CDR3aa: CASRSSTGTGNTEAFF; CDR3nt: TGTGCCAGCAGATCGAGTACCGGGACAGGGAACACTGAAGCTTTCTTT; d_gene: TRBD1; v_gene: TRBV7-9; j_gene: TRBJ1-1; abundance: NA
CDR3aa: CASSLRRRGLRYNEQFF; CDR3nt: TGTGCCAGCAGCCTCCGCCGACGGGGTCTCCGATACAATGAGCAGTTCTTC; d_gene: NA; v_gene: TRBV3-1; j_gene: TRBJ2-1; abundance: NA
CDR3aa: CASSPHRGLSEQFF; CDR3nt: TGTGCCAGCAGTCCACACAGGGGGCTAAGTGAGCAGTTCTTC; d_gene: TRBD1; v_gene: TRBV7-2; j_gene: TRBJ2-1; abundance: NA
CDR3aa: CASSTLRSGRYNEQFF; CDR3nt: TGTGCCAGCAGTACCCTTCGGAGCGGGAGATACAATGAGCAGTTCTTC; d_gene: TRBD2; v_gene: TRBV2; j_gene: TRBJ2-1; abundance: few
CDR3aa: CASSLEGSVNTEAFF; CDR3nt: TGTGCCAGCAGTTTAGAAGGGTCGGTTAACACTGAAGCTTTCTTT; d_gene: NA; v_gene: TRBV12-3/TRBV12-4; j_gene: TRBJ1-1; abundance: NA
CDR3aa: CASRKGDRGPMAQNIQYF; CDR3nt: TGTGCCAGCAGAAAGGGGGACAGGGGGCCTATGGCCCAAAACATTCAGTACTTC; d_gene: TRBD1; v_gene: TRBV5-4; j_gene: TRBJ2-4; abundance: NA